This entry lists 12 T cell receptor beta chains sequenced from one sample in a study of blood T cell repertoires in COVID-19. Using immunoSEQ multiplex PCR, the repertoire was profiled, and TCRdb retains in-frame clones only, with some absent. The sample contains 30,000 to 50,000 clones, approximately 93% of which appear only once. Sequencing was carried out using peripheral blood. Receptors were obtained from a human donor with active COVID-19. The donor label of this sample is uncertain.

This clone appeared a few times. The chain combines TRBV5-1 with TRBJ1-2; no clear D. The germline CDR1 and CDR2 sequences are SGHRS and YFSETQ. The V end was cut by 7 bases, the J end by 2 bases, with 6 bases between. The CDR3 covers 11 residues. CDR3 region: CASGQNYGYTF. Written as DNA, the CDR3 is TGCGCCAGCGGGCAGAACTATGGCTACACCTTC.

There are a few counts of this clone. V is TRBV11-3 and J is TRBJ2-7, with TRBD2 identical over 10 bases. J gave up 4 bases and V 0 bases, and 9 bases lay outside the gene matches. Germline CDR1 is SGHNT and CDR2 is YENEEA. The CDR3 length is 17 residues. The CDR3 region is CASSLEKGGLAMYEQYF. For the CDR3, the DNA is TGTGCCAGCAGCTTAGAAAAGGGGGGACTAGCGATGTACGAGCAGTACTTC.

The rearrangement joins TRBV27 to TRBJ1-5; no clear D. Trimming pared 4 bases from V and 4 bases from J, leaving 20 bases between. Germline values: CDR1 MNHEY, CDR2 SMNVEV (reference sequence). This CDR3 region has 17 residues. Here the CDR3 reads CASSSRGISTANQPQHF. The CDR3 DNA is TGTGCCAGCAGTTCCCGGGGTATCTCCACCGCTAATCAGCCCCAGCATTTT.

The chain is built from TRBV20-1 and TRBJ1-2; D gene unclear. Germline V gene lookup returns CDR1 DFQATT and CDR2 SNEGSKA (reference sequence). The ends were cut back, 5 bases at V and 6 bases at J, with 10 bases in the middle. The CDR3 is 11 amino acids. For the CDR3, the DNA is TGCAGTGCTCCCCTCGGGGATGGCTACACCTTC. The encoded protein is CSAPLGDGYTF.

This sequence joins TRBV7-2 and TRBJ2-3; no definite D call. Trimming stripped 5 bases from V and 6 bases from J, with 9 bases between. The CDR3 sequence is 12 residues long. From germline, CDR1 is SGHTA and CDR2 FQGNSA. The CDR3 sequence is CASSPFPDTQYF. The DNA of the CDR3 is TGTGCCAGCAGCCCCTTCCCGGATACGCAGTATTTT.

The V gene is TRBV18, the J gene TRBJ1-2, with D possibly TRBD1 on 5 matching bases. Germline CDR1 and CDR2: KGHSH and LQKENI. Trimming stripped 2 bases from V and 6 bases from J, with 16 bases between. The CDR3 totals 15 residues. The CDR3 bases are TGTGCCAGCTCACCAAGCAGGGAATTAATCGATGGCTACACCTTC. Amino acids: CASSPSRELIDGYTF.

Here the CDR3 DNA reads TGCGCCAGCAGCTTGGGGTCCAGGGGGCGGAGGGAGACCCAGTACTTC. Protein product: CASSLGSRGRRETQYF. The V and J genes are TRBV5-1 and TRBJ2-5, with 8 bases fitting TRBD1. This CDR3 region has 16 residues. The V gene end was trimmed by 0 bases and the J gene end by 5 bases; junction bases not matched to a gene: 9. From germline, CDR1 is SGHRS and CDR2 YFSETQ.

V and J are TRBV5-4 and TRBJ2-3; 7 bases map to TRBD2. The junction had 12 bases not matched to a gene; V was cut back by 0 bases and J by 5 bases. The CDR3 length is 17 residues. Germline V gene lookup returns CDR1 SGHNT and CDR2 YYREEE (reference sequence). The DNA for the CDR3 is TGTGCCAGCAGCTTGGTACCAGGACTAGGGGCCCAAGATACGCAGTATTTT. Protein product: CASSLVPGLGAQDTQYF.

The DNA for the CDR3 is TGTGCCAGTAGTATAGGGTTGCGGGTGCTTGGTGGCTACACCTTC. It yields the protein CASSIGLRVLGGYTF. This rearrangement joins TRBV19 to TRBJ1-2; D call uncertain. The CDR3 covers 15 residues. CDR1 is LNHDA, CDR2 SQIVND, per germline (reference sequence). The germline V and J ends were trimmed by 1 base and 7 bases, with 16 bases remaining between them.

The count of this clone is one. The rearrangement joins TRBV5-1 to TRBJ2-7; TRBD2 is a possible D gene (6 bases). Trimming cost V 0 bases and J 4 bases, with 17 bases left between them. CDR3 length equals 16 residues. From germline, CDR1 is SGHRS and CDR2 YFSETQ. The CDR3 nucleotides are TGCGCCAGCAGCTTGGGCGGACTATCACCCTCGTACGAGCAGTACTTC. Protein sequence: CASSLGGLSPSYEQYF.

The V call is TRBV7-9, the J call TRBJ2-1; 8 bases line up with TRBD2. V gave up 5 bases and J gave up 7 bases; unmatched junction bases: 10. The CDR3 loop spans 15 amino acids. The germline V gene has CDR1 SEHNR and CDR2 FQNEAQ (reference sequence). CDR3 loop: CASSLLTSAGNEQFF. The CDR3 bases are TGTGCCAGCAGCCTCTTGACTAGCGCCGGGAATGAGCAGTTCTTC.

This clone was detected once. V gene TRBV2 combines with J gene TRBJ1-4; no firm D call. Germline assignment: CDR1 SNHLY and CDR2 FYNNEI. The V end lost 7 bases, the J end lost 5 bases, and 11 bases lay between the germline ends. This CDR3 comprises 13 residues. The CDR3 spells CASTPYANEKLFF. For the CDR3, the DNA is TGTGCCAGCACCCCCTATGCCAATGAAAAACTGTTTTTT.